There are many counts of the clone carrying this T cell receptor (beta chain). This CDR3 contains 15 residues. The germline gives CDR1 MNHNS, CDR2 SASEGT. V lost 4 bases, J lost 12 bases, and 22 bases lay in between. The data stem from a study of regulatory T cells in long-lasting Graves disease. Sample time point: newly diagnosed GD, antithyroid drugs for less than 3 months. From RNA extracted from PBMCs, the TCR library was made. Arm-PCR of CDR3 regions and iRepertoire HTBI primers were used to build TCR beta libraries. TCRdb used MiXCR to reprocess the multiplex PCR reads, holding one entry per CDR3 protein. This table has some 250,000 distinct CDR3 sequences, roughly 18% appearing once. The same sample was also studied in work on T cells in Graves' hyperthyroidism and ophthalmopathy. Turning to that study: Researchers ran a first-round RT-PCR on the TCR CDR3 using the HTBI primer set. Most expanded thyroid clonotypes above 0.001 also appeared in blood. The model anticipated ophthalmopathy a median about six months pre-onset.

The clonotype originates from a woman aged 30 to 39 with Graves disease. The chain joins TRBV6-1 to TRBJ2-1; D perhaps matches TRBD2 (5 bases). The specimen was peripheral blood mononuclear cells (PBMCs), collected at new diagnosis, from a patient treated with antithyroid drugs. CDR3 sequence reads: CASSAHTGTGNWQFF. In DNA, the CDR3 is TGTGCCAGCAGTGCCCACACGGGTACCGGGAACTGGCAGTTCTTC.